This T cell receptor (beta chain) was documented in a study of CD8+CD57+ T cells in acquired aplastic anemia. General observations from the study: Sharing between patients and controls was observed for twenty-nine CD8+ CDR3 sequences.

Points on this clonotype: The antigen is undetermined.

Genomic DNA acted as the template from which TCR beta VDJ combination and CDR3 sequence profiling were carried out. MiXCR, run by TCRdb on the reads, gives a single entry per CDR3 protein. This table holds roughly 420,000 distinct CDR3 sequences, 65% to 80% found once. Germline V gives CDR1 SQVTM, CDR2 ANQGSEA. The CDR3 sequence is 15 residues long. The TCR comes from a human donor in good health, serving as a control. The sample was sorted CD4+, CD8+, or CD8+CD57+ T cells (not recorded which) from PBMCs. This chain links TRBV29-1 with TRBJ2-7; the match to TRBD2 covers 10 bases. CDR3 sequence reads: CSANLAGGFAYGEYF. In nucleotides, the CDR3 is TGCAGTGCTAACTTAGCGGGGGGTTTCGCCTACGGGGAGTACTTC.